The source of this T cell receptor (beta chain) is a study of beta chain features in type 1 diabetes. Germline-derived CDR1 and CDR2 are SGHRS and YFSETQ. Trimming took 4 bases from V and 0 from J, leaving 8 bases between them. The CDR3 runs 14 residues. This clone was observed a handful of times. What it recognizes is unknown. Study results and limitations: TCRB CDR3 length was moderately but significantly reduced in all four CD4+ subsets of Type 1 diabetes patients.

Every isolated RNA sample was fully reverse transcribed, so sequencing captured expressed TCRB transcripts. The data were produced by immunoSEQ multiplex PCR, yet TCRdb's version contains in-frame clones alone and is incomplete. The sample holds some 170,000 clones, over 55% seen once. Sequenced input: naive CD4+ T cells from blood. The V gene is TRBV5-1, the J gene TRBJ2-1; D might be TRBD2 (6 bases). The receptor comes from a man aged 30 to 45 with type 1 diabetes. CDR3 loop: CASSRGDSYNEQFF. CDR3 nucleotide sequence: TGCGCCAGCAGCCGCGGGGACTCCTACAATGAGCAGTTCTTC.